This T cell receptor (beta chain) was sequenced for a study of beta chain features in type 1 diabetes. General study points: TCRB CDR3 length was moderately but significantly reduced in all four CD4+ subsets of Type 1 diabetes patients. For patients, the naive, central memory and Treg TCRB repertoires appeared more alike than for healthy donors. There were fewer insertions and more deletions at the VDJ junctions of type 1 diabetes patients.

A word on this clone: The antigen remains unidentified.

A sort by CD45RO/CCR7/CD25/CD127/CD95/CD27 yielded CD4+ naive, central memory, regulatory and stem cell-like memory cells. CDR1 is SGHDN, CDR2 FVKESK, per germline. The V and J ends lost 0 bases and 7 bases respectively, with 10 bases between them. The CDR3 sequence is 14 residues long. As every portion of the isolated RNA was reverse transcribed, the sequencing read expressed TCRB transcripts. Sequencing was performed with immunoSEQ multiplex PCR; in TCRdb, only in-frame clones are kept and a portion is missing. Here the sample spans 350,000 to 400,000 clones, roughly 12% being singletons. Sequencing was carried out using naive CD4+ T cells from blood. The receptor was isolated from a woman in her late teens or twenties with type 1 diabetes. The V call is TRBV14, the J call TRBJ2-1; possibly TRBD2 for D (5 bases). The CDR3 DNA follows: TGTGCCAGCAGCCAAGATCTGAGGGATAATGAGCAGTTCTTC. This sequence encodes CASSQDLRDNEQFF. The full variable domain, in which reference TRBV14 and TRBJ2-1 provide the parts outside the CDR3, is EAGVTQFPSHSVIEKGQTVTLRCDPISGHDNLYWYRRVMGKEIKFLLHFVKESKQDESGMPNNRFLAERTGGTYSTLKVQPAELEDSGVYFCASSQDLRDNEQFFGPGTRLTVL.